These 2 T cell receptor beta chains were all obtained from the same sample, sequenced in a study of cytomegalovirus exposure and HLA in healthy donors. The PCR was carried out with 60 Vbeta primers and 13 Jbeta primers. Method: immunoSEQ multiplex PCR; TCRdb's copy keeps in-frame clones and lacks some. This sample has about 100,000 clones, with about 80% found just once. The source material was PBMCs. Receptor source: a man aged 25-45 years in good health and CMV-seropositive.

This clone turned up a few times. The chain has TRBV19 and TRBJ1-3, with 11 bases fitting TRBD1. The CDR3 sequence is 17 residues long. The ends lost 4 bases at V and 0 bases at J; junction bases unmatched: 5. Germline CDR1 reads LNHDA; CDR2 reads SQIVND (reference sequence). CDR3 protein: CASSTRDRGFSGNTIYF. The CDR3 DNA sequence: TGTGCCAGTAGTACCCGGGACAGGGGGTTCTCTGGAAACACCATATATTTT.

In its sample, this clone was seen once. The chain employs TRBV5-1 and TRBJ2-7; D perhaps matches TRBD1 (5 bases). Between the trimmed V and J ends, which lost 4 bases and 3 bases, there was a span of 11 bases. Per germline, CDR1 SGHRS and CDR2 YFSETQ. This CDR3 comprises 13 residues. The CDR3 sequence is CASSHDSYYEQYF. The DNA for the CDR3 is TGCGCCAGCAGCCACGACAGTTACTACGAGCAGTACTTC.